The 11 T cell receptor beta chains in this list originate from one sample, sequenced in a study of blood T cell repertoires in COVID-19. Sequenced by immunoSEQ multiplex PCR; TCRdb stores in-frame clones only, minus some. The table has tens of thousands of clones, roughly four fifths seen once. Sequencing was done on a sample of peripheral blood. The receptors shown here come from a man in his fifties or sixties with active COVID-19.

This rearrangement joins TRBV7-6 to TRBJ2-7, with TRBD1 as a possible D gene (5 bases). The V gene lost 1 base and the J gene lost 3 bases, with 13 bases spanning the gap. Germline V gene lookup returns CDR1 SGHVS and CDR2 FNYEAQ. The CDR3 is 15 residues long. As DNA, the CDR3 is TGTGCCAGCAGCTTAGGGGTAGGGGCGATCTACGAGCAGTACTTC. This sequence encodes CASSLGVGAIYEQYF.

This clone has a single count. J is TRBJ2-2 and V is TRBV6-5, with 11 positions matching TRBD2. CDR3 length equals 15 residues. Germline CDR1 is MNHEY and CDR2 is SVGAGI. The V segment lost 6 bases and the J segment 4 bases; nucleotides outside the gene matches: 4. Here the CDR3 DNA reads TGTGCCAGCAGCGGACTAGCGGGTACCACCGGGGAGCTGTTTTTT. It yields the protein CASSGLAGTTGELFF.

The genes are TRBV7-2 and TRBJ2-3, with D uncertain. This CDR3 is built from 14 residues. V lost 3 bases and J 9 bases, leaving 16 bases between the germline ends. Germline loops: CDR1 SGHTA, CDR2 FQGNSA. The CDR3 protein is CASSLIEARGTQYF. The CDR3 DNA is TGTGCCAGCAGCTTGATCGAGGCCCGTGGGACGCAGTATTTT.

The rearrangement uses TRBV3-1 (or the pseudogene TRBV3-2) and TRBJ2-1; 11 bases are a match to TRBD2. The ends lost 4 bases at V and 9 bases at J; junction bases unmatched: 14. The CDR3 has 17 amino acids. Germline V gene data show CDR1 as LGHDT and CDR2 as YNNKEL (reference sequence). CDR3 coding DNA: TGTGCCAGCAGCCTGAAACTAGCGGGGGTAAAGGGGGGTGAGCAGTTCTTC. Its protein is CASSLKLAGVKGGEQFF.

The table lists this clone with a count of one. This chain links TRBV13 with TRBJ2-3, with TRBD2 matching over 12 bases. Trimming cost V 5 bases and J 4 bases; bases outside gene matches: 10. Germline loops: CDR1 PRHDT, CDR2 FYEKMQ (reference sequence). CDR3 length equals 17 residues. CDR3 DNA sequence: TGTGCCAGCAGCCACCACGCTAGCGGGGGGGCCGCAGATACGCAGTATTTT. Its protein is CASSHHASGGAADTQYF.

The chain links TRBV19 to TRBJ1-5, with a possible D match to TRBD1 (6 bases). CDR1 and CDR2 from the germline V gene are LNHDA and SQIVND (reference sequence). The CDR3 consists of 14 residues. V was shortened by 6 bases and J by 7 bases, with 16 bases between the two germline ends. The CDR3 loop is CASSPDRIPQPQHF. The CDR3 DNA follows: TGTGCCAGTAGCCCAGACAGGATACCACAGCCCCAGCATTTT.

The V and J genes are TRBV24-1 and TRBJ2-3, with TRBD1 matching 9 bases. Germline CDR1 and CDR2: KGHDR and SFDVKD. V lost 6 bases to trimming and J lost 5 bases; unmatched junction nucleotides: 17. CDR3 length equals 18 residues. CDR3 in amino acids: CATSIRDREAGAKDTQYF. The CDR3 DNA reads TGTGCCACCAGTATCCGGGACAGGGAGGCTGGGGCCAAAGATACGCAGTATTTT.

V is TRBV9 and J is TRBJ1-3; tentative D call: TRBD1 (5 bases). The CDR3 consists of 17 residues. V lost 0 bases, J lost 0 bases, and 13 bases lay in between. Germline V CDR1 and CDR2: SGDLS, YYNGEE. CDR3 region: CASSVGGGSFSGNTIYF. The CDR3, as DNA: TGTGCCAGCAGCGTAGGCGGGGGTAGTTTCTCTGGAAACACCATATATTTT.

This clone was recorded once. The chain employs TRBV2 and TRBJ2-7; a possible D gene is TRBD1 (5 bases). Per the germline V gene, CDR1 is SNHLY and CDR2 is FYNNEI. With 7 bases removed from V and 4 bases from J, the gap between germline ends came to 8 bases. The CDR3 covers 11 residues. The chain's CDR3 is CASTQGYEQYF. The CDR3 DNA follows: TGTGCCAGCACGCAGGGTTACGAGCAGTACTTC.

This chain uses TRBV10-3 with TRBJ1-1; possible D gene TRBD1, 5 bases. The length of the CDR3 is 12 residues. V was pared by 3 bases and J by 7 bases, with 9 bases between. Per the germline V gene, CDR1 is ENHRY and CDR2 is SYGVKD. CDR3: CAISEGGHEAFF. DNA for the CDR3: TGTGCCATCAGTGAAGGTGGACATGAAGCTTTCTTT.

The chain employs TRBV4-2 and TRBJ1-6, with D hard to call. The CDR3 has 14 residues. Trimming took off 4 bases at V and 5 bases at J, with 9 bases between the two ends. CDR1 and CDR2 from the germline V gene are LGHNA and YNFKEQ. The CDR3 sequence is CASSPRGDNSPLHF. For the CDR3, the DNA is TGTGCCAGCAGCCCCCGGGGAGATAATTCACCCCTCCACTTT.